The 30 T cell receptor beta chains given below trace back to one sample, sequenced in a study of breast tumors, draining lymph nodes, adjacent tissues. Breast cancer patients provided tissue from their axillary draining lymph nodes. MiXCR, run by TCRdb on the multiplex PCR reads, gives a single entry per CDR3 protein. The table shows around 300,000 distinct CDR3 sequences, with 30% occurring only once. The specimen sequenced was axillary lymph node tissue. The receptors stem from a female donor with breast cancer. Some clones in this sample may be carry-over from other donors' samples.

In the case of this clonotype: This may arise from a read error, as a much more abundant clone is one base away. The conserved phenylalanine or tryptophan normally closing the CDR3 is absent here, so this likely arose from a read error. The V and J genes are TRBV11-3 and TRBJ2-3, with 8 positions matching TRBD2. This CDR3 spans 17 amino acids. The germline V gene has CDR1 SGHNT and CDR2 YENEEA. V shed 0 bases, J shed 4 bases, and the junction held 9 bases outside the gene matches. As DNA, the CDR3 is TGTGCCAGCAGCTTAGATTTGGGCGGGAGGTCGTCAGATACGCAGTATCTT. Translated, it gives CASSLDLGGRSSDTQYL.

This clonotype has only a few counts. A read error is possible here, since a much larger clone lies one base away. No conserved phenylalanine or tryptophan is present at the end of the CDR3, so a read error is the likely explanation. The V gene is TRBV5-8, the J gene TRBJ1-3; D not certain. Trimming took off 7 bases at V and 0 bases at J, with 14 bases between the two ends. There are 15 residues in the CDR3. Germline CDR1 reads SGHTS; CDR2 reads YDEGEE. DNA for the CDR3: TGTGCCAGCTATGACACGCAAAGCTCTGGAAACACCATATATTCT. Translated: CASYDTQSSGNTIYS.

The V and J genes are TRBV27 and TRBJ2-7; 11 positions match TRBD1. CDR3 length equals 16 residues. Trimming at V came to 1 base and at J to 6 bases, leaving 8 bases not matched to a gene. CDR1 is MNHEY and CDR2 is SMNVEV in the germline V gene (reference sequence). In DNA, the CDR3 is TGTGCCAGCAGTTTATGGGACAGGGGGGCGGTTGGCGAGCAGTACTTC. Translated, it gives CASSLWDRGAVGEQYF.

This clonotype has only a few counts. A single base separates this from a much larger clone, so it may be a read error. The rearrangement uses TRBV20-1 and TRBJ1-6; D possibly corresponds to TRBD1 (5 bases). Germline CDR1 DFQATT, CDR2 SNEGSKA (reference sequence). The CDR3 runs 12 residues. The CDR3 loop is CSARDVGSPPHF. The CDR3 DNA is TGCAGTGCCCGGGACGTTGGTTCACCCCCCCACTTT.

This clonotype has ten or more counts. V and J are TRBV5-1 and TRBJ2-6; D remains unclear. The CDR3 sequence is 16 residues long. CDR1 is SGHRS, CDR2 YFSETQ, per germline. Trimming left V 3 bases short and J 2 bases short, with 12 bases between. As DNA, the CDR3 is TGCGCCAGCAGCTCCCCGGGCCTCGCTGGGGCCAACGTCCTGACTTTC. Its translation is CASSSPGLAGANVLTF.

This clonotype was counted at least ten times. The J gene is TRBJ2-1, the V gene TRBV20-1, with D tentatively TRBD2 (5 bases). V lost 5 bases and J lost 4, with 12 bases in between. Germline CDR1 reads DFQATT; CDR2 reads SNEGSKA (reference sequence). The CDR3 runs to 13 residues. The CDR3 DNA follows: TGCAGTGCTGACGACCGGGGATACAATGAGCAGTTCTTC. It translates to CSADDRGYNEQFF.

This clonotype has ten or more counts. This chain uses TRBV12-3 or TRBV12-4 with TRBJ2-1; no clear D. The CDR3 covers 14 residues. V was pared by 3 bases and J by 6 bases, with 12 bases between. CDR3 DNA sequence: TGTGCCAGCAGTTTGCGGCTTGCTCTCAATGAGCAGTTCTTC. Translating it yields CASSLRLALNEQFF.

The table lists this clonotype with many counts. The chain joins TRBV5-1 to TRBJ1-3; TRBD1 is a possible D gene (5 bases). The CDR3 loop spans 14 amino acids. Germline values: CDR1 SGHRS, CDR2 YFSETQ. V dropped 0 bases and J dropped 8 bases, with 12 bases sitting between them. As DNA, the CDR3 is TGCGCCAGCAGCTTGGTCGGGCTGGGGGACACCATATATTTT. Its protein is CASSLVGLGDTIYF.

This clonotype was detected many times. The CDR3 sequence: CASSYEQTTNEKLFF. CDR3 sequence (DNA): TGTGCCAGCAGTTACGAACAGACAACTAATGAAAAACTGTTTTTT. J is TRBJ1-4 and V is TRBV6-2 or TRBV6-3; no reliable D call. The germline V and J ends were trimmed by 2 bases and 0 bases, with 7 bases remaining between them. The CDR3 is made up of 15 amino acids. The germline CDR1 and CDR2 sequences are MNHEY and SVGEGT.

A note on this clonotype: A junction end diverges from the germline sequence, so it may reflect a read error. This rearrangement joins TRBV7-9 to TRBJ2-7; 7 bases map to TRBD1. The CDR3 has 12 residues. Germline V CDR1 and CDR2: SEHNR, FQNEAQ (reference sequence). The CDR3 DNA is TGTGCCAACAGCTTAGGGGGCTACGAGCAGTATTTC. Translating it yields CANSLGGYEQYF.

CDR3 bases: TGTGCCAGCATCGGGGGCTCTAAAATCAATGAGCAGTTCTTC. Encoded protein: CASIGGSKINEQFF. The rearrangement uses TRBV28 and TRBJ2-1, with D perhaps being TRBD1 or TRBD2 (6 bases each). Germline lookup yields CDR1 MDHEN and CDR2 SYDVKM. CDR3 size: 14 residues. The V end was cut by 7 bases, the J end by 6 bases, with 16 bases between.

The sample holds many counts of this clonotype. The genes are TRBV20-1 and TRBJ1-6; D remains unclear. Trimming shortened V by 6 bases and J by 8 bases, and 20 bases separated the two germline ends. CDR1 is DFQATT, CDR2 SNEGSKA, per germline (reference sequence). The CDR3 has 15 amino acids. The CDR3 here is CSATGGPFRDSPLHF. The CDR3 nucleotides read TGCAGTGCCACTGGAGGGCCTTTCCGGGATTCACCCCTCCACTTT.

A word on this clonotype: This CDR3 is missing its conserved last phenylalanine or tryptophan, likely due to a read error. The V gene is TRBV7-3, the J gene TRBJ2-6; D is perhaps TRBD2 (5 bases). This CDR3 contains 16 residues. From germline, CDR1 is SGHTA and CDR2 FQGTGA. The CDR3 reads CACSPRSGSGANVLTL. The DNA of the CDR3 is TGTGCCTGCAGCCCCCGAAGCGGTTCTGGGGCCAACGTCCTGACTCTC.

This clonotype was seen ten or more times. J is TRBJ2-1 and V is TRBV7-9; the match to TRBD2 covers 13 bases. After removal of 5 bases from V and 4 bases from J, the junction contained 2 bases not matched to a gene. Germline CDR1 reads SEHNR; CDR2 reads FQNEAQ (reference sequence). The CDR3 sequence is 15 residues long. CDR3 region: CASSMGLAGYNEQFF. The CDR3 DNA is TGTGCCAGCAGCATGGGACTAGCGGGGTACAATGAGCAGTTCTTC. Together with reference TRBV7-9 and TRBJ2-1, the CDR3 gives the full variable domain: DTGVSQNPRHKITKRGQNVTFRCDPISEHNRLYWYRQTLGQGPEFLTYFQNEAQLEKSRLLSDRFSAERPKGSFSTLEIQRTEQGDSAMYLCASSMGLAGYNEQFFGPGTRLTVL.

The chain uses TRBV12-3 or TRBV12-4 and TRBJ2-5, with TRBD1 matching over 8 bases. After removal of 3 bases from V and 5 bases from J, the junction contained 5 bases not matched to a gene. The CDR3 is 14 amino acids. The CDR3, as DNA: TGTGCCAGCAGTTTCAGGACAGGGATGGAGACCCAGTACTTC. It is translated as CASSFRTGMETQYF.

This clonotype was detected a few times. The chain combines TRBV10-3 with TRBJ1-1; 7 nucleotides line up with TRBD1. Looked up from germline, CDR1 is ENHRY and CDR2 is SYGVKD. This CDR3 has 14 residues. V was pared by 8 bases and J by 7 bases, with 13 bases of the junction left unmatched. CDR3 region: CAIQLNGQESEAFF. The CDR3 DNA is TGTGCCATCCAACTAAACGGACAGGAGAGTGAAGCTTTCTTT.

This clonotype was observed many times. The rearrangement links TRBV9 to TRBJ1-2; 9 nucleotides align to TRBD1. The length of the CDR3 is 15 residues. J gave up 1 base and V 0 bases, and 1 base lay outside the gene matches. Germline V lookup: CDR1 SGDLS, CDR2 YYNGEE. This chain's CDR3 is CASSVATGGNYGYTF. CDR3 DNA sequence: TGTGCCAGCAGCGTAGCGACAGGGGGTAACTATGGCTACACCTTC.

There are many counts of this clonotype. The chain has TRBV11-3 and TRBJ2-3, with D perhaps matching TRBD2 (6 bases). The CDR3 consists of 16 residues. Germline lookup yields CDR1 SGHNT and CDR2 YENEEA. Deletions cut 8 bases from V and 1 base from J, with 19 bases between. This CDR3 is CASGDFGGTRTDTQYF. CDR3 DNA: TGTGCCAGCGGGGACTTCGGCGGGACTCGCACAGATACGCAGTATTTT.

A few counts support this clonotype. This may stem from a read error, because a much larger clone lies one nucleotide away. V usage is TRBV10-3 and J usage is TRBJ2-7, with 12 bases identical to TRBD2. The CDR3 has 20 amino acids. CDR1 is ENHRY, CDR2 SYGVKD, per germline. V trimming: 4 bases; J trimming: 3 bases; junction bases outside the gene matches: 19. The CDR3 region is CAISVTRQTSGSSGSYEQYF. The CDR3 DNA reads as TGTGCCATCAGTGTCACGCGGCAGACTAGCGGGAGTTCCGGAAGCTACGAGCAGTACTTC.

This clonotype was recorded many times. This chain links TRBV12-3 or TRBV12-4 with TRBJ2-3; D gene ambiguous. V was trimmed by 1 base and J by 4 bases, leaving 9 bases between them. This CDR3 is built from 14 residues. CDR3 DNA: TGTGCCAGCAGTTTAGTTGGCTCACCAGATACGCAGTATTTT. Translating it yields CASSLVGSPDTQYF.

In its sample, this clonotype was seen many times. The chain combines TRBV5-1 with TRBJ1-2; D possibly corresponds to TRBD1 (5 bases). The CDR3 spans 14 residues. V was shortened by 3 bases and J by 6 bases, with 15 bases between the two germline ends. Germline lookup yields CDR1 SGHRS and CDR2 YFSETQ. Here the CDR3 reads CASSYSRRDHGYTF. The DNA of the CDR3 is TGCGCCAGCAGCTATTCGCGCAGGGATCATGGCTACACCTTC.

This clonotype was seen only a few times. This sequence joins TRBV7-8 and TRBJ2-7; possibly TRBD2 for D (5 bases). Trimming took off 3 bases at V and 1 base at J, with 10 bases between the two ends. The CDR3 length is 14 residues. Germline V gives CDR1 SGHVS, CDR2 FQNEAQ. The CDR3 spells CASSFDGESYEQYF. The CDR3 region has the DNA TGTGCCAGCAGCTTCGACGGGGAGTCCTACGAGCAGTACTTC.

Concerning this clonotype itself: This clone may be a read error of a much larger clone one base away. The CDR3 DNA sequence: TGTGCCGGCAGCTCCGGACTAGCGGCAGAGACCCAGTACTTC. Amino acids: CAGSSGLAAETQYF. This chain connects TRBV11-2 to TRBJ2-5, with 10 bases that match TRBD2. From germline, CDR1 is SGHAT and CDR2 FQNNGV. CDR3 length: 14 residues.

The chain joins TRBV6-5 to TRBJ2-1, with TRBD1 matching 10 bases. There are 16 residues in the CDR3. After removal of 5 bases from V and 8 bases from J, the junction contained 12 bases not matched to a gene. Germline V gene lookup returns CDR1 MNHEY and CDR2 SVGAGI. The DNA of the CDR3 is TGTGCCAGCAGTCAGTTGCGACAGGGGGCTGGCGATGAGCAGTTCTTC. Translated, it gives CASSQLRQGAGDEQFF.

Ten or more counts support this clonotype. The chain carries TRBV20-1 and TRBJ2-3, with a weak D call TRBD2 (6 bases). The germline V gene encodes CDR1 DFQATT and CDR2 SNEGSKA (reference sequence). Trimming cost V 3 bases and J 6 bases, with 13 bases left between them. The CDR3 contains 13 residues. CDR3 loop: CSASGGRGDTQYF. The DNA of the CDR3 is TGCAGTGCTAGTGGAGGGAGAGGCGATACGCAGTATTTT.

This clonotype was counted many times. The chain has TRBV20-1 and TRBJ2-7; a weak D match, TRBD1 (6 bases). CDR1 and CDR2 from the germline V gene are DFQATT and SNEGSKA (reference sequence). V was shortened by 3 bases and J by 9 bases, with 15 bases between the two germline ends. This CDR3 is 12 amino acids long. The CDR3 is CSASRQGQAQYF. The DNA of the CDR3 is TGCAGTGCTAGTCGGCAGGGGCAGGCGCAGTACTTC.

In its sample, this clonotype was seen many times. Sequence at one end of the junction differs from germline and may be a read error. The rearrangement joins TRBV20-1 to TRBJ2-2; TRBD2 matches 8 bases. CDR3 length: 14 residues. Germline V gene lookup returns CDR1 DFQATT and CDR2 SNEGSKA (reference sequence). The CDR3 DNA sequence: TGCAGTGCCAGAGAAGCGGGGGAGCTGGGGGAGCTGTTTTTT. Amino acid sequence: CSAREAGELGELFF.

There are a few counts of this clonotype. The chain employs TRBV5-5 and TRBJ1-1, with D unresolved. The germline gives CDR1 SGHKS, CDR2 YYEKEE (reference sequence). The CDR3 sequence is 13 residues long. The ends were cut back, 1 base at V and 3 bases at J, with 7 bases in the middle. As DNA, the CDR3 is TGTGCCAGCAGCTTGTGGAGGGACACTGAAGCTTTCTTT. It codes for CASSLWRDTEAFF.

The chain employs TRBV2 and TRBJ2-1, with TRBD1 as a possible D gene (7 bases). With 6 bases removed from V and 6 bases from J, the gap between germline ends came to 15 bases. The CDR3 totals 14 residues. Looked up from germline, CDR1 is SNHLY and CDR2 is FYNNEI. In DNA, the CDR3 is TGTGCCAGCAGGGGGGAGCAGGGGGGCAATGAGCAGTTCTTC. Amino acids: CASRGEQGGNEQFF.

This clonotype came up many times. The genes are TRBV12-3 or TRBV12-4 and TRBJ1-2; D is possibly TRBD1 (5 bases). There are 15 residues in the CDR3. Trimming took 6 bases from V and 2 from J, leaving 16 bases between them. CDR3 sequence (DNA): TGTGCCAGCAGCCTGGGGGGAGATCCCAACTATGGCTACACCTTC. This translates into CASSLGGDPNYGYTF.